A selection of T cell receptor beta chains follows, all from one sample in a study of molecular identifiers for immune sequencing clone quantification. MiXCR was run by TCRdb on the PCR reads, yielding one entry per CDR3 protein. The sample shows around 100,000 distinct CDR3 sequences, 35% of them seen only once. Sequencing was performed on naive CD8+ T cells from blood, with Jurkat cell RNA spiked in. These receptors came from a human donor in good health. Some libraries in this study had Jurkat cell RNA spiked in. The CDR3 runs from the conserved cysteine through the conserved F or W. A D gene is named only where the DNA matches it firmly. Clone size is not always given. Where it is, it says once, few, many or a class for expanded clones.

D gene,V gene,J gene,clone size,CDR3 protein,CDR3 DNA
NA,TRBV7-9,TRBJ2-3,few,CAAQGLGTDTQYF,TGTGCTGCCCAGGGGCTAGGCACAGATACGCAGTATTTT
TRBD2,TRBV28,TRBJ2-1,NA,CASSPQPLAGGRNEQFF,TGTGCCAGCAGCCCTCAACCCCTAGCGGGAGGCCGGAATGAGCAGTTCTTC
NA,TRBV5-4,TRBJ2-7,few,CASTWGGTYEQYF,TGTGCCAGCACCTGGGGCGGTACCTACGAGCAGTACTTC
TRBD2,TRBV12-3/TRBV12-4,TRBJ2-7,NA,CATGTSLPYEQYF,TGTGCCACCGGGACTAGTCTTCCCTACGAGCAGTACTTC
TRBD1,TRBV13,TRBJ2-7,few,CASSSDRGVGYEQYF,TGTGCCAGCAGCTCCGACAGGGGAGTAGGCTACGAGCAGTACTTC
NA,TRBV4-3,TRBJ2-5,NA,CASSQDRAAEETQYF,TGCGCCAGCAGCCAAGATCGGGCGGCGGAAGAGACCCAGTACTTC
NA,TRBV13,TRBJ2-5,NA,CASSTLPGGAGTQYF,TGTGCCAGCAGCACCCTCCCCGGGGGAGCTGGGACCCAGTACTTC
NA,TRBV19,TRBJ2-7,few,CASSIGGASYEQYF,TGTGCCAGTAGTATAGGGGGGGCTTCCTACGAGCAGTACTTC
NA,TRBV7-9,TRBJ1-4,NA,CASSLARGREKLFF,TGTGCCAGCAGCTTAGCCAGGGGAAGGGAAAAACTGTTTTTT
NA,TRBV6-1,TRBJ2-7,few,CALGRPGYEQYF,TGTGCGTTGGGGAGACCGGGCTACGAGCAGTACTTC
TRBD2,TRBV4-1,TRBJ2-7,NA,CASSEPGTSGVEQYF,TGCGCCAGCAGCGAGCCCGGGACTAGCGGCGTCGAGCAGTACTTC
NA,TRBV29-1,TRBJ2-2,NA,CSVPGPPGELFF,TGCAGCGTTCCTGGTCCCCCCGGGGAGCTGTTTTTT